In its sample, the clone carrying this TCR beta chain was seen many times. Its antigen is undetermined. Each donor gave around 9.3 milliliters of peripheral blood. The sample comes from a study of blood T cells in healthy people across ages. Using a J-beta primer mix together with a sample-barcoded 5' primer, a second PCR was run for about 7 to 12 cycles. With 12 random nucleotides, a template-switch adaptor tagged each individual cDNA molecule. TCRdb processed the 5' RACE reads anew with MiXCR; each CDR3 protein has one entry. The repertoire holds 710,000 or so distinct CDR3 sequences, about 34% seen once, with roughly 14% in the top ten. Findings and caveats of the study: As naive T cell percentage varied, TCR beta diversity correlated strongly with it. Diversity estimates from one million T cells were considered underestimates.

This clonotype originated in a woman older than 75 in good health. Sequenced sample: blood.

The chain's CDR3 is CASSLKRGTEAFF. For the CDR3, the DNA is TGTGCCAGCAGCTTGAAAAGGGGCACTGAAGCTTTCTTT. The chain uses TRBV11-2 and TRBJ1-1; TRBD1 might be the D (5 bases). From germline, CDR1 is SGHAT and CDR2 FQNNGV. Between the trimmed V and J ends, which lost 3 bases and 4 bases, there was a span of 9 bases. The CDR3 has 13 amino acids.